Below, 9 T cell receptor beta chains from the same sample are listed, as sequenced in a study of blood T cell repertoires in COVID-19. Profiled with immunoSEQ multiplex PCR; TCRdb holds only in-frame clones, not every one. Of under 400,000 clones in the sample, 88% were seen once. The sequencing input was peripheral blood. The receptor set was obtained from a woman aged 25 to 39 with COVID-19, enrolled during active disease.

The gene calls are TRBV18 and TRBJ1-1, with D perhaps TRBD1 (6 bases). Germline CDR1 and CDR2: KGHSH and LQKENI. The ends were cut back, 3 bases at V and 1 base at J, with 9 bases in the middle. This CDR3 is built from 14 residues. DNA for the CDR3: TGTGCCAGCTCACCCTTCAGGGGGAACACTGAAGCTTTCTTT. Its translation is CASSPFRGNTEAFF.

The chain is built from TRBV11-3 and TRBJ2-7, with 9 bases aligning to TRBD1. The CDR3 runs 16 residues. V was clipped by 2 bases and J by 5 bases; unmatched bases: 10. The germline CDR1 and CDR2 sequences are SGHNT and YENEEA. The CDR3 sequence: CASSLLSGTGLHEQYF. CDR3 nucleotides: TGTGCCAGCAGCTTATTGTCCGGGACAGGGTTACACGAGCAGTACTTC.

The V gene is TRBV18, the J gene TRBJ1-2; D is unresolved. V was shortened by 5 bases and J by 6 bases, with 16 bases between the two germline ends. CDR1 is KGHSH, CDR2 LQKENI, per germline. The length of the CDR3 is 14 residues. The CDR3 loop reads CASSSGPSSDGYTF. The CDR3, as DNA: TGTGCCAGCTCAAGTGGTCCAAGCTCCGATGGCTACACCTTC.

V and J are TRBV7-2 and TRBJ2-1, with D perhaps matching TRBD2 (5 bases). Germline-derived CDR1 and CDR2 are SGHTA and FQGNSA. CDR3 size: 15 residues. The V end was cut by 1 base, the J end by 8 bases, with 15 bases between. CDR3 protein: CASSLGASKVDEQFF. The CDR3 DNA reads TGTGCCAGCAGCTTAGGGGCTAGCAAAGTCGATGAGCAGTTCTTC.

This chain links TRBV6-5 with TRBJ2-3; D not certain. With 6 bases removed from V and 2 bases from J, the gap between germline ends came to 15 bases. In germline, CDR1 is MNHEY, CDR2 SVGAGI. The CDR3 loop spans 15 amino acids. The CDR3: CASSYAHGDTDTQYF. The CDR3 coding sequence is TGTGCCAGCAGCTATGCCCACGGAGACACAGATACGCAGTATTTT.

The chain recombines TRBV3-1 (or the pseudogene TRBV3-2) with TRBJ2-1; 9 positions match TRBD2. The J segment lost 10 bases and the V segment lost 3 bases, leaving 10 bases of the junction unmatched. Germline CDR1 is LGHDT and CDR2 is YNNKEL (reference sequence). The CDR3 totals 15 residues. The CDR3 spells CASSQLPSGEGEQFF. In DNA, the CDR3 is TGTGCCAGCAGCCAGCTCCCTAGCGGGGAAGGGGAGCAGTTCTTC.

The rearrangement links TRBV19 to TRBJ2-2, with TRBD1 matching 8 bases. In germline, CDR1 is LNHDA, CDR2 SQIVND (reference sequence). This CDR3 contains 15 residues. Trimming took 8 bases from V and 5 from J; bases not matched to a gene: 10. In nucleotides, the CDR3 is TGTGCCAGTTATGACAGGGGATCAGTTACCGGGGAGCTGTTTTTT. Its protein is CASYDRGSVTGELFF. Full variable domain (outside the CDR3, taken from reference TRBV19 and TRBJ2-2): DGGITQSPKYLFRKEGQNVTLSCEQNLNHDAMYWYRQDPGQGLRLIYYSQIVNDFQKGDIAEGYSVSREKKESFPLTVTSAQKNPTAFYLCASYDRGSVTGELFFGEGSRLTVL.

The rearrangement joins TRBV19 to TRBJ1-2; 8 bases are shared with TRBD1. This CDR3 has 15 amino acids. Germline V gene sequence: CDR1 LNHDA, CDR2 SQIVND (reference sequence). The V gene end was trimmed by 3 bases and the J gene end by 5 bases; junction bases not matched to a gene: 8. The CDR3, as DNA: TGTGCCAGTAGTATGGTAGGGACAGGCCGGTATGGCTACACCTTC. Its protein is CASSMVGTGRYGYTF.

The chain employs TRBV25-1 and TRBJ1-5, with D unclear. CDR3 length: 15 amino acids. Trimming took off 3 bases at V and 2 bases at J, with 11 bases between the two ends. The germline V gene has CDR1 MGHDK and CDR2 SYGVNS. DNA of the CDR3: TGTGCCAGCAGTGAGTCCGGGGAGGGCAATCAGCCCCAGCATTTT. Protein sequence: CASSESGEGNQPQHF.